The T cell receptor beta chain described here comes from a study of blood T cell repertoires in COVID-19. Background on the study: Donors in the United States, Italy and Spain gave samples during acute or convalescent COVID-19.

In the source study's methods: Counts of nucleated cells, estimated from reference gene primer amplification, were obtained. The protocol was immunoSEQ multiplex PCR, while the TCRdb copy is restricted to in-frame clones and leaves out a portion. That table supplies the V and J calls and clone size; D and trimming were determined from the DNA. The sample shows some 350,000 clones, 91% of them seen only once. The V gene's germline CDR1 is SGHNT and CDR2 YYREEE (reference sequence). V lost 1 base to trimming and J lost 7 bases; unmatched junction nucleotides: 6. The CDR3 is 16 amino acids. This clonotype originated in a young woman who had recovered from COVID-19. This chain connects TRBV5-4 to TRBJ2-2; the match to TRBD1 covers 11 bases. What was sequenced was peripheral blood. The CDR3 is CASSLPGTGGVGELFF. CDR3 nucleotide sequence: TGTGCCAGCAGCTTGCCGGGGACAGGGGGGGTCGGGGAGCTGTTTTTT.